Shown below are 18 T cell receptor beta chains from a single sample sequenced in a study of CD8 T cells in Susac syndrome. Reverse transcription of about 0.5 to 1 ug RNA was carried out with random hexamers. TCRdb called the immunoSEQ multiplex PCR reads again in MiXCR, with one record for every CDR3 protein. In the table there are more than 150,000 distinct CDR3 sequences, approximately 95% of which are singletons. The sequencing input was CD4+ T cells from PBMCs. The receptor set was obtained from a human donor with Susac syndrome.

This clonotype appeared a single time. Here the CDR3 DNA reads TGTGCCAGCAGTTTAAGCAATCAGGGTAACATTCAGTACTTC. It is translated as CASSLSNQGNIQYF. The chain carries TRBV12-3 or TRBV12-4 and TRBJ2-4, with D perhaps matching TRBD1 (5 bases). Trimming left V 2 bases short and J 7 bases short, with 12 bases between. The CDR3 totals 14 residues.

This clonotype was observed a single time. The rearrangement uses TRBV14 and TRBJ1-6; 8 bases line up with TRBD1. The CDR3 totals 14 residues. Germline-derived CDR1 and CDR2 are SGHDN and FVKESK. With V trimmed by 5 bases and J by 6 bases, 3 bases remained unmatched. CDR3 residues: CASSWGQVNSPLHF. CDR3 bases: TGTGCCAGCAGCTGGGGACAGGTTAATTCACCCCTCCACTTT.

This chain uses TRBV20-1 with TRBJ1-4; D is ambiguous. CDR1 and CDR2 (germline): DFQATT, SNEGSKA (reference sequence). The CDR3 extends over 14 amino acids. Trimming cost V 2 bases and J 4 bases, with 11 bases left between them. CDR3 nucleotides: TGCAGTGCTAGACTAGCCGGCCGTAATGAAAAACTGTTTTTT. Translated: CSARLAGRNEKLFF.

The J gene is TRBJ2-3, the V gene TRBV6-1, with D perhaps given as TRBD1 or TRBD2 (5 bases each). From germline, CDR1 is MNHNS and CDR2 SASEGT. V was cut by 6 bases and J by 3 bases, with 16 bases left in between. The CDR3 sequence is 15 residues long. DNA of the CDR3: TGTGCCAGCAGAGCCGGGACCTTAAAAACAGATACGCAGTATTTT. This gives the protein CASRAGTLKTDTQYF.

V usage is TRBV7-8 and J usage is TRBJ2-5; 11 bases align to TRBD2. V lost 6 bases, J lost 7 bases, and 1 base stayed unmatched. Per the germline V gene, CDR1 is SGHVS and CDR2 is FQNEAQ. There are 12 residues in the CDR3. The CDR3 is CASRGTSGTQYF. CDR3 bases: TGTGCCAGCAGGGGGACTAGCGGGACCCAGTACTTC.

The V gene is TRBV25-1, the J gene TRBJ1-4, with unresolved D. Germline V gene lookup returns CDR1 MGHDK and CDR2 SYGVNS. The CDR3 is 12 amino acids. With 8 bases removed from V and 3 bases from J, the gap between germline ends came to 7 bases. In nucleotides, the CDR3 is TGTGCCAGCTGGGCGCCTAATGAAAAACTGTTTTTT. It translates to CASWAPNEKLFF. Filled out from reference TRBV25-1 and TRBJ1-4, the complete variable domain reads EADIYQTPRYLVIGTGKKITLECSQTMGHDKMYWYQQDPGMELHLIHYSYGVNSTEKGDLSSESTVSRIRTEHFPLTLESARPSHTSQYLCASWAPNEKLFFGSGTQLSVL.

The DNA of the CDR3 is TGTGCCACCAGTGACGCAGCGTCCCTTCAGTTCTTC. Its protein product is CATSDAASLQFF. The chain is built from TRBV24-1 and TRBJ2-1; D uncertain. The CDR3 totals 12 residues. V was cut by 4 bases and J by 13 bases, with 13 bases left in between. The germline V gene encodes CDR1 KGHDR and CDR2 SFDVKD.

This clonotype appeared once. This chain connects TRBV6-5 to TRBJ1-6, with 7 bases fitting TRBD1. The CDR3 loop spans 12 amino acids. The germline gives CDR1 MNHEY, CDR2 SVGAGI. Germline trimming cut 6 bases from V and 7 bases from J; bases unmatched to any gene: 0. As DNA, the CDR3 is TGTGCCAGCAGAGGGGGCAATTCACCCCTCCACTTT. Protein product: CASRGGNSPLHF.

The V and J genes are TRBV6-2 or TRBV6-3 and TRBJ2-4; the D gene is possibly TRBD2 (7 bases). CDR1 is MNHEY, CDR2 SVGEGT, per germline. V dropped 5 bases and J dropped 0 bases, with 14 bases sitting between them. The CDR3 is 16 amino acids. The CDR3 DNA reads TGTGCCAGCAGTGACGGGGGGCCCCTAGCCAAAAACATTCAGTACTTC. Its translation is CASSDGGPLAKNIQYF.

The chain recombines TRBV29-1 with TRBJ2-2; no clear D gene. This CDR3 region has 11 residues. Per the germline V gene, CDR1 is SQVTM and CDR2 is ANQGSEA. The V end was cut by 8 bases, the J end by 0 bases, with 4 bases between. The CDR3 reads CSFSNTGELFF. The CDR3 coding sequence is TGCAGCTTTTCGAACACCGGGGAGCTGTTTTTT.

V gene TRBV20-1 combines with J gene TRBJ2-5; TRBD1 might be the D (7 bases). Per germline, CDR1 DFQATT and CDR2 SNEGSKA (reference sequence). The V end was cut by 5 bases, the J end by 5 bases, with 15 bases between. This CDR3 contains 13 residues. CDR3 loop: CSAQGGRWETQYF. The CDR3 nucleotides are TGCAGTGCTCAGGGGGGCCGTTGGGAGACCCAGTACTTC.

The CDR3 DNA reads TGTGCCAGCAGTTATTCCCAGCTTGGGGCCGGAAACACCATATATTTT. Amino acids: CASSYSQLGAGNTIYF. The chain uses TRBV12-3 or TRBV12-4 and TRBJ1-3; a weak D match, TRBD1 (5 bases). This CDR3 spans 16 amino acids. Between the trimmed V and J ends, which lost 4 bases and 4 bases, there was a span of 17 bases.

The rearrangement uses TRBV27 and TRBJ1-2; possible D gene TRBD1, 5 bases. Per germline, CDR1 MNHEY and CDR2 SMNVEV (reference sequence). V was clipped by 5 bases and J by 7 bases, with 11 bases between them. The CDR3 is 12 residues long. CDR3 amino acids: CASSAWGFGYTF. CDR3 nucleotide sequence: TGTGCCAGCAGTGCTTGGGGGTTTGGCTACACCTTC.

The genes are TRBV6-6 and TRBJ2-5; 10 positions agree with TRBD2. This CDR3 is 16 amino acids long. V dropped 2 bases and J dropped 4; count of bases not matched to a gene: 7. Per germline, CDR1 MNHNY and CDR2 SVGAGI (reference sequence). The CDR3 here is CASSYGSGGASETQYF. CDR3 bases: TGTGCCAGCAGTTACGGGAGCGGGGGGGCCTCAGAGACCCAGTACTTC.

V gene TRBV5-1 combines with J gene TRBJ2-5; possible D gene TRBD2, 5 bases. CDR3 length: 15 amino acids. Trimming stripped 6 bases from V and 2 bases from J, with 17 bases between. Per germline, CDR1 SGHRS and CDR2 YFSETQ. The CDR3 spells CASTKAGEGQETQYF. Written as DNA, the CDR3 is TGCGCCAGCACCAAGGCGGGTGAGGGTCAAGAGACCCAGTACTTC. Full variable domain (missing parts from reference TRBV5-1 and TRBJ2-5): KAGVTQTPRYLIKTRGQQVTLSCSPISGHRSVSWYQQTPGQGLQFLFEYFSETQRNKGNFPGRFSGRQFSNSRSEMNVSTLELGDSALYLCASTKAGEGQETQYFGPGTRLLVL.

The rearrangement uses TRBV6-2 or TRBV6-3 and TRBJ2-1, with TRBD2 identical over 7 bases. CDR3 length equals 16 residues. The germline V gene encodes CDR1 MNHEY and CDR2 SVGEGT. V dropped 11 bases and J dropped 2; count of bases not matched to a gene: 15. CDR3 nucleotides: TGTGCCGGATCAAATAGACGGGGGGAAACCTACAATGAGCAGTTCTTC. Translation gives CAGSNRRGETYNEQFF.

The J gene is TRBJ2-1, the V gene TRBV15; D remains ambiguous. Germline V gives CDR1 LNHNV, CDR2 YYDKDF (reference sequence). V lost 0 bases to trimming and J lost 5 bases, with 8 bases between them. The CDR3 loop spans 14 amino acids. The CDR3 DNA reads TGTGCCACCAGCAGAGAACAAATTAACAATGAGCAGTTCTTC. Encoded protein: CATSREQINNEQFF.

This clonotype was observed a single time. The chain links TRBV5-6 to TRBJ1-2, with D unresolved. V lost 2 bases, J lost 8 bases, and 13 bases lay in between. The germline CDR1 and CDR2 sequences are SGHDT and YYEEEE. This CDR3 region has 13 residues. Here the CDR3 reads CASSFSRTSGYTF. CDR3 DNA: TGTGCCAGCAGCTTCTCCAGAACCTCGGGCTACACCTTC.